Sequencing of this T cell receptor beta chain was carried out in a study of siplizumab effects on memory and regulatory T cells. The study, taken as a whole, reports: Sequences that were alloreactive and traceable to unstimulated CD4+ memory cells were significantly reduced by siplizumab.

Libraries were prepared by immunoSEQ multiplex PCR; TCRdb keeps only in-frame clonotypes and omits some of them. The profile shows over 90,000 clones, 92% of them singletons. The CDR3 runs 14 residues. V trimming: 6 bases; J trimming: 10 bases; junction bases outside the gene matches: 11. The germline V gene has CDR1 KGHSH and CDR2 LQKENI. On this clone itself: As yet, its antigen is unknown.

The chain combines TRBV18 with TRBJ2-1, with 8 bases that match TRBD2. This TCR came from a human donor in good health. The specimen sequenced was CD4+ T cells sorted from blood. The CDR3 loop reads CASSPRLAPAEQFF. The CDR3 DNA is TGTGCCAGCTCCCCCAGACTAGCGCCCGCCGAGCAGTTCTTC.